This is a list of T cell receptor beta chains from one sample in a study of neurological immune-mediated disorders. MiXCR was run by TCRdb on the 5' RACE reads, yielding one entry per CDR3 protein. This repertoire shows about 45,000 distinct CDR3 sequences, 13% found once; its top ten account for over 10%. The sample comprised PBMCs. The receptor source for this set is a man aged 25 to 40 in good health. Both conserved end residues are part of each CDR3. D genes are given only for firm matches. Not all rows give a size; the values are once, few, many and, for expanded clones, a class.

j_call: TRBJ2-7; v_call: TRBV7-2; d_call: TRBD2; clone_size: many; cdr3_length: 16; cdr3_aa: CASSSQLAGGPREQYF; cdr3_nt: TGTGCCAGCAGCTCCCAACTAGCGGGAGGGCCTAGGGAGCAGTACTTC
j_call: TRBJ2-7; v_call: TRBV9; d_call: TRBD2; clone_size: many; cdr3_length: 15; cdr3_aa: CASSVGPSGNYEQYF; cdr3_nt: TGTGCCAGCAGCGTAGGTCCTAGCGGGAACTACGAGCAGTACTTC
j_call: TRBJ2-1; v_call: TRBV15; d_call: NA; clone_size: many; cdr3_length: 13; cdr3_aa: CATSETVLNEQFF; cdr3_nt: TGTGCCACCTCGGAAACTGTCCTGAATGAGCAGTTCTTC
j_call: TRBJ2-1; v_call: TRBV10-2; d_call: NA; clone_size: many; cdr3_length: 13; cdr3_aa: CASSGDRSGEQFF; cdr3_nt: TGCGCCAGCAGCGGGGACCGAAGCGGTGAGCAGTTCTTC
j_call: TRBJ2-7; v_call: TRBV27; d_call: TRBD1; clone_size: many; cdr3_length: 16; cdr3_aa: CASSTLGQGGTYEQYF; cdr3_nt: TGTGCCAGCAGTACCCTAGGACAGGGAGGAACCTACGAGCAGTACTTC
j_call: TRBJ2-7; v_call: TRBV7-8; d_call: NA; clone_size: many; cdr3_length: 13; cdr3_aa: CASSLVPTLNWYF; cdr3_nt: TGTGCCAGCAGCTTAGTACCGACCCTAAACTGGTACTTC
j_call: TRBJ2-5; v_call: TRBV18; d_call: TRBD1; clone_size: many; cdr3_length: 16; cdr3_aa: CASSPPDRGVRETQYF; cdr3_nt: TGTGCCAGCTCACCACCGGACAGGGGAGTAAGGGAGACCCAGTACTTC
j_call: TRBJ2-3; v_call: TRBV5-1; d_call: TRBD2; clone_size: many; cdr3_length: 16; cdr3_aa: CASSQGLAGAGDTQYF; cdr3_nt: TGCGCCAGCAGCCAAGGACTAGCGGGAGCAGGAGATACGCAGTATTTT
j_call: TRBJ2-6; v_call: TRBV10-3; d_call: TRBD1; clone_size: many; cdr3_length: 16; cdr3_aa: CAISGDRGPGANVLTF; cdr3_nt: TGTGCCATCAGTGGAGACAGGGGGCCTGGGGCCAACGTCCTGACTTTC
j_call: TRBJ2-3; v_call: TRBV4-1; d_call: TRBD1; clone_size: many; cdr3_length: 17; cdr3_aa: CASSQVGVDRGTDTQYF; cdr3_nt: TGCGCCAGCAGCCAAGTGGGAGTGGACAGGGGCACAGATACGCAGTATTTT
j_call: TRBJ2-7; v_call: TRBV10-3; d_call: TRBD2; clone_size: many; cdr3_length: 13; cdr3_aa: CATIAGALYEQYF; cdr3_nt: TGTGCCACCATAGCGGGAGCTCTCTACGAGCAGTACTTC
j_call: TRBJ2-5; v_call: TRBV29-1; d_call: NA; clone_size: many; cdr3_length: 13; cdr3_aa: CSVIGTGGETQYF; cdr3_nt: TGCAGCGTTATCGGTACCGGTGGGGAGACCCAGTACTTC
j_call: TRBJ2-2; v_call: TRBV6-4; d_call: TRBD1; clone_size: many; cdr3_length: 14; cdr3_aa: CASSGQGAAGELFF; cdr3_nt: TGTGCCAGCAGTGGACAGGGGGCTGCCGGGGAGCTGTTTTTT
j_call: TRBJ2-3; v_call: TRBV6-1; d_call: TRBD2; clone_size: many; cdr3_length: 15; cdr3_aa: CASSGVAGFSDTQYF; cdr3_nt: TGTGCCAGCAGTGGAGTAGCGGGATTTTCAGATACGCAGTATTTT
j_call: TRBJ2-4; v_call: TRBV29-1; d_call: NA; clone_size: many; cdr3_length: 11; cdr3_aa: CSVARQDIQYF; cdr3_nt: TGCAGCGTTGCACGACAGGACATTCAGTACTTC
j_call: TRBJ2-3; v_call: TRBV5-1; d_call: NA; clone_size: NA; cdr3_length: 22; cdr3_aa: CASSFYICSARQTPPGTDTQYF; cdr3_nt: NA
j_call: TRBJ2-7; v_call: TRBV13; d_call: NA; clone_size: many; cdr3_length: 15; cdr3_aa: CASSLFGTGPYEQYF; cdr3_nt: TGTGCCAGCAGCTTATTCGGGACTGGTCCCTACGAGCAGTACTTC
j_call: TRBJ2-7; v_call: TRBV20-1; d_call: NA; clone_size: many; cdr3_length: 11; cdr3_aa: CSASDIYEQYF; cdr3_nt: TGCAGTGCCTCCGACATTTACGAGCAGTACTTC
j_call: TRBJ2-7; v_call: TRBV28; d_call: NA; clone_size: many; cdr3_length: 14; cdr3_aa: CASSYRILIYEQYF; cdr3_nt: TGTGCCAGCAGCTACAGGATCCTCATCTACGAGCAGTACTTC
j_call: TRBJ2-1; v_call: TRBV12-5; d_call: NA; clone_size: many; cdr3_length: 17; cdr3_aa: CASGLSYRVEGNNEQFF; cdr3_nt: TGTGCTAGTGGTTTGTCGTACAGGGTAGAAGGGAACAATGAGCAGTTCTTC
j_call: TRBJ2-1; v_call: TRBV27; d_call: TRBD2; clone_size: many; cdr3_length: 13; cdr3_aa: CASGLAPYNEQFF; cdr3_nt: TGTGCCAGCGGACTAGCGCCCTACAATGAGCAGTTCTTC
j_call: TRBJ2-1; v_call: TRBV7-3; d_call: NA; clone_size: many; cdr3_length: 14; cdr3_aa: CASSLNLGGDEQFF; cdr3_nt: TGTGCCAGCAGCTTAAACCTTGGAGGCGATGAGCAGTTCTTC
j_call: TRBJ2-1; v_call: TRBV5-1; d_call: NA; clone_size: many; cdr3_length: 17; cdr3_aa: CASSLASSSSSYNEQFF; cdr3_nt: TGCGCCAGCAGCTTGGCGTCCAGCTCTTCCTCCTACAATGAGCAGTTCTTC
j_call: TRBJ2-7; v_call: TRBV12-3/TRBV12-4; d_call: NA; clone_size: many; cdr3_length: 11; cdr3_aa: CASSLAGEQYF; cdr3_nt: TGTGCCAGCAGTTTAGCAGGGGAGCAGTACTTC
j_call: TRBJ2-3; v_call: TRBV11-2; d_call: NA; clone_size: many; cdr3_length: 13; cdr3_aa: CASSLGQDDTQYF; cdr3_nt: TGTGCCAGCAGCTTAGGGCAGGACGATACGCAGTATTTT
j_call: TRBJ2-5; v_call: TRBV5-1; d_call: TRBD2; clone_size: many; cdr3_length: 17; cdr3_aa: CASSRDRTSGGQETQYF; cdr3_nt: TGCGCCAGCAGCAGAGACAGAACTAGCGGGGGACAAGAGACCCAGTACTTC
j_call: TRBJ2-1; v_call: TRBV27; d_call: NA; clone_size: NA; cdr3_length: 12; cdr3_aa: CASGTRGVEPFF; cdr3_nt: TGTGCCAGCGGGACACGAGGGGTTGAGCCGTTCTTC
j_call: TRBJ1-2; v_call: TRBV7-2; d_call: NA; clone_size: medium-sized; cdr3_length: 13; cdr3_aa: CASSSGGGGGYTF; cdr3_nt: TGTGCCAGCAGCTCGGGGGGGGGCGGAGGCTACACCTTC
j_call: TRBJ1-5; v_call: TRBV20-1; d_call: TRBD1; clone_size: many; cdr3_length: 14; cdr3_aa: CSAEWAGGGQPQHF; cdr3_nt: TGCAGTGCTGAGTGGGCAGGGGGAGGCCAGCCCCAGCATTTT